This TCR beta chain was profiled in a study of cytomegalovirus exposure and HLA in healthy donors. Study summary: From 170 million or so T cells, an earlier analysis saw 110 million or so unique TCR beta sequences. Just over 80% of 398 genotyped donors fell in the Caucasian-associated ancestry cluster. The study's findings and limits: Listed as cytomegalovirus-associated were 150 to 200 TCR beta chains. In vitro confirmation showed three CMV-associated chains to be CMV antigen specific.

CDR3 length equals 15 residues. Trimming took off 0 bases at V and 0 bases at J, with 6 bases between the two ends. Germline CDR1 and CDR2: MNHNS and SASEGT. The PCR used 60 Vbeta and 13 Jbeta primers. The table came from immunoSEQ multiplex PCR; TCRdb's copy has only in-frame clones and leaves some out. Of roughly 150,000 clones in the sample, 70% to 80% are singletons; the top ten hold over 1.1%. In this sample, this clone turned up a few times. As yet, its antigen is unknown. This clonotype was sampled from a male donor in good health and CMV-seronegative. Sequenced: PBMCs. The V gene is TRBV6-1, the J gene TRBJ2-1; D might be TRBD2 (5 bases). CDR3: CASSEADFSYNEQFF. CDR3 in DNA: TGTGCCAGCAGTGAAGCGGACTTCTCCTACAATGAGCAGTTCTTC.